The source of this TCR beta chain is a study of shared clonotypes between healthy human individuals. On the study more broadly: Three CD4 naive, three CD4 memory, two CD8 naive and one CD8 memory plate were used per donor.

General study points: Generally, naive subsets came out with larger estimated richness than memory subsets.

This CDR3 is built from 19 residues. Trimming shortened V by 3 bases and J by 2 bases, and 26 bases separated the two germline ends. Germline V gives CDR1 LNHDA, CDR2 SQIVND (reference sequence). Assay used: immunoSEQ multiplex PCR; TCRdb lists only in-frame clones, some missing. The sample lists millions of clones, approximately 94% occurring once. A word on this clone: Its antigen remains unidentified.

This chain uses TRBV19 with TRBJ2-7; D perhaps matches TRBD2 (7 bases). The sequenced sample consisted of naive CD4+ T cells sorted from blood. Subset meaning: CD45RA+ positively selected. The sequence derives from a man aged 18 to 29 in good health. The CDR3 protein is CASSMIRTRGSGATYEQYF. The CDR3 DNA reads TGTGCCAGTAGTATGATCCGGACTAGGGGGAGCGGGGCTACCTACGAGCAGTACTTC. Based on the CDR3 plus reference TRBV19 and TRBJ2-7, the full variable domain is DGGITQSPKYLFRKEGQNVTLSCEQNLNHDAMYWYRQDPGQGLRLIYYSQIVNDFQKGDIAEGYSVSREKKESFPLTVTSAQKNPTAFYLCASSMIRTRGSGATYEQYFGPGTRLTVT.